A selection of T cell receptor beta chains follows, all from one sample in a study of Graves' ophthalmopathy and Graves' hyperthyroidism. TCRdb re-called the multiplex PCR reads with MiXCR, one entry per CDR3 protein. The profile shows over a million distinct CDR3 sequences, about 36% of them singletons. The sequenced material came from peripheral blood or thyroid tissue (not recorded which). These receptors came from an adult man with Graves' hyperthyroidism. Both conserved end residues are part of each CDR3. D genes are given only for firm matches. Only part of the rows carry a size: once, few, many, or a class if the clone is expanded.

clone size	D gene	V gene	J gene	CDR3 DNA	CDR3 protein
.	.	TRBV28	TRBJ1-2	TGTGCCAGCTCTCAAGGTTCCCAAGGCTACACCTTC	CASSQGSQGYTF
.	TRBD1	TRBV5-1	TRBJ1-5	TGCGCCAGCAGCATCGCCCCCGGGACAGGGAGCCACGAGCATTTT	CASSIAPGTGSHEHF
many	TRBD1	TRBV7-3	TRBJ2-2	TGTGCCAGCAGCAGATCACAGGGGGTGCCGGCCGGGGAGCTGTTTTTT	CASSRSQGVPAGELFF
.	TRBD1	TRBV5-1	TRBJ1-5	TGCGCCAGCAGCTTGGCCTGTGACAGGGGTCAGCCCCAGCATTTT	CASSLACDRGQPQHF
.	.	TRBV29-1	TRBJ1-2	TGCAGCGTTGAAGGGTCGGGACGTGACAGCGCCTATGGCTACACCTTC	CSVEGSGRDSAYGYTF
many	TRBD2	TRBV7-9	TRBJ2-5	TGTGCCAGCAGCTTAGGACTAGCGGGAGCTGGTATTCAAGAGACCCAGTACTTC	CASSLGLAGAGIQETQYF
many	.	TRBV25-1	TRBJ2-7	TGTGCCACCACTACCGGGACACTCTACGAGCAGTACTTC	CATTTGTLYEQYF
many	.	TRBV19	TRBJ2-2	TGTGCCAGTAGAATCTTGAACACCGGGGAGCTGTTTTTT	CASRILNTGELFF
many	.	TRBV20-1	TRBJ2-7	TGCAGTGCTAGACTGGGACCGACCTACGAGCAGTACTTC	CSARLGPTYEQYF
once	TRBD1	TRBV15	TRBJ1-5	TGTGCCACCAGCAGTGCCGAACAGGGGGCAGAACAGCCCCAGCATTTT	CATSSAEQGAEQPQHF
.	.	TRBV7-2	TRBJ1-5	TGTGCCAGCAGCCATCACAGTCCCCAGCATTTT	CASSHHSPQHF
many	.	TRBV3-1	TRBJ1-1	TGTGCCAGCAGCCATAAGGACTACACTGAAGCTTTCTTT	CASSHKDYTEAFF
many	.	TRBV6-6	TRBJ2-7	TGTGCCAGCAGACCGGCTTCAGGAGGGGGACAAGTAGAGCAGTACTTC	CASRPASGGGQVEQYF
many	.	TRBV7-8	TRBJ1-5	TGTGCCAGCAGCTTAGCTCCAGGGGATAGCAATCAGCCCCAGCATTTT	CASSLAPGDSNQPQHF
few	TRBD1	TRBV7-2	TRBJ2-2	TGTGCCAGCAGCTACCCCGGGACAGGGGGCACCGGGGAGCTGTTTTTT	CASSYPGTGGTGELFF
many	TRBD2	TRBV5-6	TRBJ2-6	TGTGCCAGCAGCCTAACAAGGACTAGCGGGACCTCTGGGGCCAACGTCCTGACTTTC	CASSLTRTSGTSGANVLTF
.	.	TRBV12-3/TRBV12-4	TRBJ1-3	TGTGCCAGCGGGCCCGGCTCTGGAAACACCATATATTTT	CASGPGSGNTIYF
many	TRBD1	TRBV7-9	TRBJ1-1	TGTGCCAGCAGCGCGGGACAGGGGATGAACACTGAAGCTTTCTTT	CASSAGQGMNTEAFF
.	.	TRBV3-1	TRBJ2-7	TGTGCCAGCAGCCTCCGACCTTCGGGGAGCTACGAGCAGTACTTC	CASSLRPSGSYEQYF
.	TRBD2	TRBV12-3/TRBV12-4	TRBJ2-5	TGTGCCAGCCGCAATGCCGGGGGGGGGGAGACCCAGTACTTC	CASRNAGGGETQYF
.	.	TRBV7-9	TRBJ2-3	TGCGCCAGCAGCCAAGATAAATGGGAAGAAGTGGAGGCAGATACGCAGTATTTT	CASSQDKWEEVEADTQYF
.	TRBD1	TRBV7-9	TRBJ2-5	TGTGCCAGCAGCTTAGGTGCCGGGACAGCCCAAGAGGCCCAGTACTTC	CASSLGAGTAQEAQYF
once	.	TRBV7-9	TRBJ1-1	TGTGCCAGCAGCTTTACAGGGAGGGAGGACACTGAAGCTTTCTTT	CASSFTGREDTEAFF
many	.	TRBV12-3/TRBV12-4	TRBJ2-5	TGTGCCAGCAGTTTTTGGGGCAAAGAGACCCAGTACTTC	CASSFWGKETQYF
.	.	TRBV2	TRBJ1-1	TGTGCCAGCATAGTGCGGGGGGGGAACACTGAAGCTTTCTTT	CASIVRGGNTEAFF
.	.	TRBV5-4	TRBJ2-7	TGTGCCAGCAGCTTAAAGGCTAGCTCCTACGAGCAGTACTTC	CASSLKASSYEQYF
many	TRBD1	TRBV5-5	TRBJ1-2	TGTGCCAGCAGCACCGGACAGGGCAGCGGCTATGGCTACACCTTC	CASSTGQGSGYGYTF
few	.	TRBV5-1	TRBJ1-6	TGCGCCAGCAGCTCCCGGGAGGTGGATTCACCCCTCCACTTT	CASSSREVDSPLHF
.	.	TRBV7-3	TRBJ2-3	TGTGCCAGCAGCTCCCAGGGTAGCACAGATACGCAGTATTTT	CASSSQGSTDTQYF
.	TRBD1	TRBV20-1	TRBJ1-6	TGCGGATCGGGACAGGCGATATATTCACCCCTCCACTTT	CGSGQAIYSPLHF
many	.	TRBV18	TRBJ2-5	TGTGCCAGCTCACCTGGGGGCGACGAGACCCAGTACTTC	CASSPGGDETQYF
.	TRBD1	TRBV10-3	TRBJ2-7	TGTGCCAGCAGTTCAGGGCCGGGACAGGGGGGCCGGAACGAGCAGTACTTC	CASSSGPGQGGRNEQYF
.	TRBD1	TRBV7-6	TRBJ2-2	TGTGCCAGCAGCACGGGGACAGGCCCCACGAACACCGGGGAGCTGTTTTTT	CASSTGTGPTNTGELFF
many	.	TRBV20-1	TRBJ1-1	TGCAGTGCTAGAGATCGTGGGACTGAAGCTTTCTTT	CSARDRGTEAFF
.	.	TRBV29-1	TRBJ1-4	TGCAGCGGGATCCAGGGGAACACTAATGAAAAACTGTTTTTT	CSGIQGNTNEKLFF
.	.	TRBV15	TRBJ1-5	TGTGCCACCAGCAGAGGACCGAACAATCAGCCCCAGCATTTT	CATSRGPNNQPQHF
.	.	TRBV29-1	TRBJ1-2	TGCAGCGTTGCTGTCAGGGGAGTCTATGGCTACACCTTC	CSVAVRGVYGYTF
.	.	TRBV25-1	TRBJ1-5	TGTGCCAGCAGCCTAGCGCGGGGGCGTCGGGAGCCCCAGCATTTT	CASSLARGRREPQHF
many	.	TRBV25-1	TRBJ2-2	TGTGCCAGCAGTGAAGGTGTCAGTTACACCGGGGAGCTGTTTTTT	CASSEGVSYTGELFF
few	TRBD1	TRBV5-8	TRBJ1-4	TGTGCCAGCAGCTGGGGACAGGGCTCAGGAAAACTGTTTTTT	CASSWGQGSGKLFF
few	.	TRBV7-9	TRBJ2-7	TGTGCCAGCAGCCAATCGTATATACCCTTCTACGAGCAGTACTTC	CASSQSYIPFYEQYF
.	TRBD1	TRBV19	TRBJ1-2	TGTGCCAGTAGTCCGGGACAGAGCTACTATGGCTACACCTTC	CASSPGQSYYGYTF
.	TRBD1	TRBV7-9	TRBJ1-5	TGTGCCAGCAGTCAACCGGGACAGGGTTTAAGCAATCAGCCCCAGCATTTT	CASSQPGQGLSNQPQHF
.	.	TRBV20-1	TRBJ2-6	TGCAGTGCAAACAGGGCTGGGGCCAACGTCCTGACTTTC	CSANRAGANVLTF
many	.	TRBV29-1	TRBJ1-1	TGCAGCGTAAACCGAGGTACCTTGAACACTGAAGCTTTCTTT	CSVNRGTLNTEAFF
few	.	TRBV30	TRBJ2-5	TGTGCCCGACGCGGGCGGGAGACCCAGTACTTC	CARRGRETQYF
many	.	TRBV10-3	TRBJ1-6	TGTGCCATCAGTGTTGGGGCCTATAATTCACCCCTCCACTTT	CAISVGAYNSPLHF
.	.	TRBV5-4	TRBJ1-1	TGTGCCAGCAGCCCCAAGGGCGGCTTCACTGAAGCTTTCTTT	CASSPKGGFTEAFF
.	TRBD1	TRBV7-9	TRBJ2-7	TGTGCCAGCAGCGCCCGGGACAGGGGACGAGAGCAGTACTTC	CASSARDRGREQYF
once	TRBD2	TRBV4-3	TRBJ2-7	TGCGCCAGCAGCCAAGATAGAGCGGTCGGGGGGGCCTCCTACGAGCAGTACTTC	CASSQDRAVGGASYEQYF
.	.	TRBV12-3/TRBV12-4	TRBJ1-1	TGTGCCAGCAGACCCTCCGGGGGAGTGAACACTGAAGCTTTCTTT	CASRPSGGVNTEAFF
many	.	TRBV24-1	TRBJ2-5	TGTGCCACCAGTGATTTCAGTGGGGAGCTCCAAGAGACCCAGTACTTC	CATSDFSGELQETQYF
.	.	TRBV30	TRBJ2-5	TGTGCCTGGAGACGAAGAATACAAGAGACCCAGTACTTC	CAWRRRIQETQYF
many	.	TRBV29-1	TRBJ2-7	TGCAGCGTTAGAAACCGGAACCCCGCCGACGAGCAGTACTTC	CSVRNRNPADEQYF
.	.	TRBV20-1	TRBJ2-7	TGCAGTGCTAGAGATATGGGTGGAGGGGACCGACGTTCCTACGAGCAGTACTTC	CSARDMGGGDRRSYEQYF